Sequencing of this T cell receptor (beta chain) was carried out in a study of OX40 agonist ivuxolimab in advanced cancers. On the study more broadly: Ivuxolimab, an antibody acting as an agonist of OX40 (CD134), was used to treat patients. Dose-escalation patients' cancers were hepatocellular carcinoma, melanoma, renal cell or head and neck cancer. Prior anti-PD-1, anti-PD-L1 or anti-CTLA-4 therapy did not bar entry, and 40% to 45% had some.

Concerning this clone itself: The antigen is not known.

General study results and limits: CD4+ and CD8+ T cells in blood underwent clonal expansion by week 6 at 0.1 to 3.0 mg/kg.

The ends were cut back, 4 bases at V and 8 bases at J, with 18 bases in the middle. Looked up from germline, CDR1 is SGDLS and CDR2 is YYNGEE. This CDR3 is 14 amino acids long. Produced via immunoSEQ multiplex PCR; TCRdb's table is partial and in-frame only. The sample has 28,000 or so clones; 79% are singletons. This specimen was CD4+ or CD8+ T cells sorted from blood, taken in a trial of the OX40 agonist ivuxolimab. The chain is built from TRBV9 and TRBJ1-2; TRBD1 might be the D (5 bases). This clonotype was sampled from an adult with an advanced solid tumor such as melanoma, head and neck, liver or kidney cancer. This chain's CDR3 is CASSLTGGVYGYTF. The CDR3 coding sequence is TGTGCCAGCAGCCTGACGGGAGGGGTCTACGGCTACACCTTC.